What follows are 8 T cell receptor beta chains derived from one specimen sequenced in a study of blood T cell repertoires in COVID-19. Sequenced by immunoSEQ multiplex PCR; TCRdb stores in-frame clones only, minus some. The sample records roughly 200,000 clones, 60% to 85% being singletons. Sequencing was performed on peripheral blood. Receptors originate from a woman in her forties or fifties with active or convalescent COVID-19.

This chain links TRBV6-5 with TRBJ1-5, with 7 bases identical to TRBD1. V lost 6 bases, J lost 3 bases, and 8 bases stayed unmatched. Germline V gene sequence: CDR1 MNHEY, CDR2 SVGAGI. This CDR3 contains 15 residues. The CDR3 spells CASRPDRDPNQPQHF. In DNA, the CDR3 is TGTGCCAGCAGACCCGACAGGGACCCCAATCAGCCCCAGCATTTT.

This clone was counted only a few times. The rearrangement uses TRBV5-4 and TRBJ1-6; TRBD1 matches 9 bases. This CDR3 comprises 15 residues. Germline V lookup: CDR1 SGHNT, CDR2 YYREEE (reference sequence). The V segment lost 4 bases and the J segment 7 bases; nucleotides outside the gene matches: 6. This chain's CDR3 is CASSQGTGRNSPLHF. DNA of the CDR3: TGTGCCAGCAGCCAGGGGACAGGGCGGAATTCACCCCTCCACTTT.

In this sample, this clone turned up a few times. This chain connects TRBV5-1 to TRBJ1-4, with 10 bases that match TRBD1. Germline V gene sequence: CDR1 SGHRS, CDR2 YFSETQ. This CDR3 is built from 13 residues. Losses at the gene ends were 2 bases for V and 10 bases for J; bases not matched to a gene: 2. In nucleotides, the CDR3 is TGCGCCAGCAGCTTAGGACAGGGGGGAAAACTGTTTTTT. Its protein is CASSLGQGGKLFF. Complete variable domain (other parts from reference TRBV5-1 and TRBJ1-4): KAGVTQTPRYLIKTRGQQVTLSCSPISGHRSVSWYQQTPGQGLQFLFEYFSETQRNKGNFPGRFSGRQFSNSRSEMNVSTLELGDSALYLCASSLGQGGKLFFGSGTQLSVL.

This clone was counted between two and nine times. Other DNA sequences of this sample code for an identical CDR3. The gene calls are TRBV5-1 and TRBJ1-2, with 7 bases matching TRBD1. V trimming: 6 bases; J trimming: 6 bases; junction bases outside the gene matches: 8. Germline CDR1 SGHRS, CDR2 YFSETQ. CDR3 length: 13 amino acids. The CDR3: CASTRETGHGYTF. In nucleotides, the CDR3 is TGCGCCAGCACCAGAGAGACAGGGCATGGCTACACCTTC.

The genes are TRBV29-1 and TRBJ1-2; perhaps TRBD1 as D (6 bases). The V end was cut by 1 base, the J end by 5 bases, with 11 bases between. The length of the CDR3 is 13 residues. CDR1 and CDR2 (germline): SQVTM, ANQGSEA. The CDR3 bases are TGCAGCGTTGAAGGGGCAGGGGATTATGGCTACACCTTC. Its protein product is CSVEGAGDYGYTF.

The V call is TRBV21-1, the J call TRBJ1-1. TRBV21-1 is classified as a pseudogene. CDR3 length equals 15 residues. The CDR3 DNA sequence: TGTGCCAGCAGCCCAAAGAGGGTTTGTATCACTGAAGCTTTCTTT. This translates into CASSPKRVCITEAFF.

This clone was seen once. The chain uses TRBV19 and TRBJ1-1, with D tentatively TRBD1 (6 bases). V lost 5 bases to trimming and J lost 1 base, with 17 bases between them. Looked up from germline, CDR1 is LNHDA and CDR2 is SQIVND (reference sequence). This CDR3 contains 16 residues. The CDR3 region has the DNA TGTGCCAGTAGTCCACCTTGGGGGCGGTCGAACACTGAAGCTTTCTTT. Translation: CASSPPWGRSNTEAFF.

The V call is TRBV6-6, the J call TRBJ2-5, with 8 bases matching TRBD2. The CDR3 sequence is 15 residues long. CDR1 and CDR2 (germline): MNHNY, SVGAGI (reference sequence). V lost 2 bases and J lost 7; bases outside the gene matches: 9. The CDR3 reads CASSYASGSVATQYF. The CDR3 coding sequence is TGTGCCAGCAGTTACGCGAGCGGGAGCGTGGCGACCCAGTACTTC.